The sequence of this T cell receptor beta chain was determined in a study of blood T cell repertoires in COVID-19. At the level of the study: COVID-19 samples collected from the United States, Italy and Spain covered acute and convalescent phases. Sources were T cells, B-cell-depleted T cells, or PBMCs; the material itself was cDNA or gDNA.

In the original analysis: For nucleated cells, counts were estimated from reference gene primer amplification. Assay used: immunoSEQ multiplex PCR; TCRdb lists only in-frame clones, some missing. That table is the source of V, J and clone size, and D and trimming were worked out from the DNA. This sample has roughly 290,000 clones, with around 88% found just once. The length of the CDR3 is 16 residues. Germline assignment: CDR1 GTSNPN and CDR2 SVGIG (reference sequence). V lost 2 bases to trimming and J lost 4 bases, with 18 bases between them. This chain links TRBV30 with TRBJ1-5; no definite D call. The material sequenced was peripheral blood. The TCR comes from a man in his thirties or forties with acute or convalescent COVID-19. The CDR3 region is CAWSPREGRRNQPQHF. In DNA form, the CDR3 reads TGTGCCTGGAGTCCCCGAGAGGGTAGACGAAATCAGCCCCAGCATTTT.